The sequence of this T cell receptor (beta chain) was determined in a study of blood T cell repertoires in COVID-19. Turning to the study itself: Specimens from acute and convalescent COVID-19 originated in the United States, Italy and Spain. Sample material is recorded as cDNA or gDNA derived from T cells, B-cell-depleted T cells, or PBMCs.

As processed by the authors: Amplification with reference gene primers provided the estimates of nucleated cell counts. Measured with immunoSEQ multiplex PCR; TCRdb has only the in-frame clones, and not every one. V and J calls and clone size are given by that table; D and trimming were obtained from the DNA. The profile shows some 67,000 clones, about 89% of them singletons. Germline V CDR1 and CDR2: MNHEY, SVGAGI. There are 15 residues in the CDR3. The trim removed 0 bases at V and 5 bases at J, leaving 6 bases unmatched. This clone appeared once. The TCR sequence derives from a man between 50 and 59 years old with active COVID-19. The J gene is TRBJ1-2, the V gene TRBV6-5; 7 bases fit TRBD1. Sequencing was carried out using peripheral blood. The CDR3 coding sequence is TGTGCCAGCAGTTACTCCGCCCCACAGGGGTATGGCTACACCTTC. This sequence encodes CASSYSAPQGYGYTF.